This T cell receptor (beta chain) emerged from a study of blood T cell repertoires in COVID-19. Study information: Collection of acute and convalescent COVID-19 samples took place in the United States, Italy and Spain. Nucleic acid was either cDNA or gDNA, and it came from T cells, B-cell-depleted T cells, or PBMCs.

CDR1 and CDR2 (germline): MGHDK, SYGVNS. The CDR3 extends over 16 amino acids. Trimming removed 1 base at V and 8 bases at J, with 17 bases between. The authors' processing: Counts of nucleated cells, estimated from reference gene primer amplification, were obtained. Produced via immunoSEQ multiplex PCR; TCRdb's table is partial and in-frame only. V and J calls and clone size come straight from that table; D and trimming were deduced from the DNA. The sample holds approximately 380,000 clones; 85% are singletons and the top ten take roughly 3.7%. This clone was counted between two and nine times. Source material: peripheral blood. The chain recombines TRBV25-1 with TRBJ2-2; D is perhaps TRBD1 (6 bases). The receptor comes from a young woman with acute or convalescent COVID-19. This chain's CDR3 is CASSESDRFRGGELFF. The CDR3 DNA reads TGTGCCAGCAGTGAATCCGACAGGTTCCGAGGGGGGGAGCTGTTTTTT.